The clone carrying this TCR beta chain was detected only a few times. Its antigen is unknown. A universal primer site was added by template switching, and unique molecular identifiers were carried by the cDNA. Via MiXCR, TCRdb re-called the 5' RACE reads, giving one row per CDR3 protein. The sample yields hundreds of thousands of distinct CDR3 sequences, roughly an eighth seen once. The data belong to a study of identical twins. Whole-study findings and limits: Conclusions came from cross-sectional statistical analysis, not from following the same donors. Within cord blood, abundant beta clonotypes carried fewer insertions, but memory repertoires showed no such trend. A partial confounding effect on zero-insertion analyses could come from invariant MAIT and iNKT cells.

V was clipped by 5 bases and J by 7 bases; unmatched bases: 7. Germline lookup yields CDR1 SGHTA and CDR2 FQGTGA. The CDR3 contains 15 residues. This sample also appeared in a second study, on yellow fever vaccine responses in identical twins.

Input material: PBMCs. The rearrangement joins TRBV7-3 to TRBJ2-1; 11 positions match TRBD2. The receptor's source is a woman under 30 in good health. Here the CDR3 DNA reads TGTGCCAGCAGCCATACTAGCGGGAGCTTTAATGAGCAGTTCTTC. It specifies CASSHTSGSFNEQFF.